The present TCR beta chain was sequenced within a study of graft-versus-host responses after intestinal transplantation. Study at large: Every transplant recipient was induced with anti-thymocyte globulin, then maintained on tacrolimus and steroids for 2 to 4 years.

This clone was seen a few times. Sequencing used immunoSEQ multiplex PCR; TCRdb keeps in-frame clones, though not all of them. The data hold about 23,000 clones, with roughly 44% observed a single time. The researchers put some 200,000 CFSE-labeled responder cells into plates with some 200,000 irradiated, violet-dye-labeled stimulator cells. V was pared by 1 base and J by 7 bases, with 14 bases between. CDR3 length: 15 residues. Germline V gives CDR1 LNHDA, CDR2 SQIVND (reference sequence). The rearrangement joins TRBV19 to TRBJ2-1; no clear D. Here the sequenced sample was alloreactive CD8+ T cells from a mixed lymphocyte reaction culture, taken before transplantation. Documented subset: CFSE-low proliferating T cells sorted from roughly 6-day pre-transplant mixed lymphocyte reaction (GvH or HvG direction). This sequence originates from a human patient who was an organ donor for intestinal transplantation. This CDR3 is CASSIAGYLGNEQFF. CDR3 DNA: TGTGCCAGTAGTATAGCGGGCTATCTGGGGAATGAGCAGTTCTTC.